This T cell receptor (beta chain) stems from a study of CD8+ T cells in alopecia areata. The overall study: Treated patients received oral tofacitinib, 5 to 10 mg twice daily. The duration of tofacitinib was 6 to 18 months, with 6 months off drug afterward. Study outcomes and limitations: Relative to normal scalp, lesional scalp, especially alopecia totalis/universalis, showed higher clonality.

RNA was extracted and reverse transcribed into cDNA as the sequencing template. Assay: immunoSEQ multiplex PCR; the TCRdb copy retains only in-frame clones and omits some. The repertoire holds under 20,000 clones, with 60% to 80% as singletons. The CDR3 loop spans 15 amino acids. Looked up from germline, CDR1 is SEHNR and CDR2 is FQNEAQ (reference sequence). V shed 5 bases and J 3 bases; nucleotides not matched to a gene: 9. As to this clone: Antigen unknown.

The study team obtained lesional scalp punch biopsies and peripheral blood from alopecia areata patients. Source: skin, taken at week 0. This rearrangement joins TRBV7-9 to TRBJ2-7; TRBD2 agrees at 8 bases. This TCR derives from a human donor with alopecia areata. The CDR3 here is CASSPRGGLVYEQYF. CDR3 coding DNA: TGTGCCAGCAGCCCCCGCGGGGGGCTAGTCTACGAGCAGTACTTC.